These 31 T cell receptor beta chains share one sample of origin, sequenced in a study of blood T cells in healthy people across ages. A J-beta primer mix and a sample-barcoded 5' primer were used in a second PCR of about 7 to 12 cycles. MiXCR, applied by TCRdb to the 5' RACE reads, yields one record per CDR3 protein. Altogether over 450,000 distinct CDR3 sequences are present, approximately 25% being singletons, with the ten largest covering roughly 10%. In addition, the sample was reused for a study of T cells of mothers and their children.

Sequencing was done on a sample of blood. The receptors originated from a boy aged 10-17 years in good health.

This clonotype appeared a few times. An end of the junction differs from the germline gene, which may be a read error. This chain connects TRBV18 to TRBJ1-1; D is ambiguous. The CDR3 contains 14 residues. From germline, CDR1 is KGHSH and CDR2 LQKENI. The CDR3: CASPPSQAEGEAFF. The CDR3 region has the DNA TGTGCCAGCCCACCATCCCAGGCCGAGGGTGAAGCTTTCTTT.

This chain connects TRBV20-1 to TRBJ2-5, with no clear D. The DNA matches TRBJ2-1 better at its end, which makes the J call doubtful. CDR1 is DFQATT and CDR2 is SNEGSKA in the germline V gene (reference sequence). The CDR3 extends over 13 amino acids. The CDR3 is CSARGSIVGEQFF. CDR3 nucleotides: TGCAGTGCTAGAGGCTCCATAGTCGGTGAGCAGTTCTTC.

The chain joins TRBV12-3 or TRBV12-4 to TRBJ1-1; D remains unclear. This CDR3 is 13 amino acids long. V was clipped by 6 bases and J by 8 bases, with 16 bases between them. CDR3 nucleotide sequence: TGTGCCAGCAGCCTGACTCTAGCTCCCGAAGCTTTCTTT. This codes for CASSLTLAPEAFF.

This clonotype was recorded a few times. The chain links TRBV2 to TRBJ2-7; D might be TRBD2 (6 bases). This CDR3 region has 15 residues. Per the germline V gene, CDR1 is SNHLY and CDR2 is FYNNEI. The ends were cut back, 0 bases at V and 5 bases at J, with 14 bases in the middle. The CDR3 spells CASSEAPGSGDEQYF. The CDR3 nucleotides are TGTGCCAGCAGTGAAGCCCCCGGGTCGGGAGACGAGCAGTACTTC.

The J gene is TRBJ2-5, the V gene TRBV4-3; D uncertain. The last part of the DNA fits TRBJ2-7 better; the J call may be wrong. The CDR3 totals 13 residues. CDR1 is LGHNA, CDR2 YSLEER, per germline. CDR3 in amino acids: CASSQDVGYEQYF. CDR3 nucleotide sequence: TGCGCCAGCAGCCAAGACGTCGGGTACGAGCAGTACTTC.

Only a few counts were recorded for this clonotype. This sequence joins TRBV6-5 and TRBJ2-5; 9 positions agree with TRBD2. V lost 0 bases, J lost 5 bases, and 7 bases stayed unmatched. This CDR3 has 16 amino acids. The germline CDR1 and CDR2 sequences are MNHEY and SVGAGI. The CDR3 sequence: CASSYSKRGARETQYF. CDR3 coding DNA: TGTGCCAGCAGTTACTCAAAGCGGGGGGCGAGGGAGACCCAGTACTTC.

In its sample, this clonotype was seen a few times. The chain carries TRBV11-2 and TRBJ2-7, with D perhaps TRBD2 (6 bases). Trimming took off 5 bases at V and 6 bases at J, with 14 bases between the two ends. The CDR3 is made up of 13 amino acids. Germline V gives CDR1 SGHAT, CDR2 FQNNGV. CDR3 sequence reads: CASSPAGGSEQYF. In DNA, the CDR3 is TGTGCCAGCAGCCCGGCCGGAGGGTCCGAGCAGTACTTC.

This clonotype has more than one count but fewer than ten. The V call is TRBV27, the J call TRBJ2-3, with TRBD2 identical over 13 bases. CDR1 is MNHEY, CDR2 SMNVEV, per germline (reference sequence). With V trimmed by 6 bases and J by 0 bases, 6 bases remained unmatched. This CDR3 is 17 amino acids long. This CDR3 is CASSLGLAGLSTDTQYF. CDR3 coding DNA: TGTGCCAGCAGCCTGGGACTAGCGGGGTTAAGCACAGATACGCAGTATTTT.

The J gene is TRBJ1-2, the V gene TRBV3-1, with D hard to call. The CDR3 is 13 residues long. Germline values: CDR1 LGHDT, CDR2 YNNKEL (reference sequence). Trimming stripped 1 base from V and 4 bases from J, with 7 bases between. The CDR3 reads CASSQVGVYGYTF. The CDR3 DNA is TGTGCCAGCAGCCAAGTTGGCGTCTATGGCTACACCTTC.

This clonotype was counted a few times. This chain uses TRBV4-3 with TRBJ2-5, with D perhaps TRBD2 (6 bases). The end of the DNA fits TRBJ2-7 better, so the J call may be wrong. This CDR3 is built from 16 residues. Germline-derived CDR1 and CDR2 are LGHNA and YSLEER. CDR3 in amino acids: CASSQDVEGSPYEQYF. CDR3 nucleotides: TGCGCCAGCAGCCAAGATGTGGAGGGTAGCCCCTACGAGCAGTACTTC.

This clonotype was counted ten times or more. V gene TRBV24-1 combines with J gene TRBJ2-1; D remains ambiguous. This CDR3 is built from 11 residues. The ends were cut back, 5 bases at V and 6 bases at J, with 4 bases in the middle. CDR1 and CDR2 (germline): KGHDR, SFDVKD. The CDR3 loop reads CATSGSNEQFF. Written as DNA, the CDR3 is TGTGCCACCAGTGGCAGCAATGAGCAGTTCTTC.

This clonotype turned up a few times. The gene calls are TRBV7-9 and TRBJ1-6; 7 bases line up with TRBD1. Per germline, CDR1 SEHNR and CDR2 FQNEAQ (reference sequence). The CDR3 spans 14 residues. Trimming at V came to 5 bases and at J to 6 bases, leaving 4 bases not matched to a gene. The DNA for the CDR3 is TGTGCCAGCAGCGCCACAGGGGCTAATTCACCCCTCCACTTT. The encoded protein is CASSATGANSPLHF.

A note on this clonotype: Given a much more abundant clone one base away, this may be a read error. The chain has TRBV4-1 and TRBJ2-5; D is ambiguous. This CDR3 has 13 amino acids. Germline-derived CDR1 and CDR2 are MGHRA and YSYEKL. In nucleotides, the CDR3 is TGCGCCAGCAGCCTAGAAGTAACCTACGAGCAGTGCTTC. Translated, it gives CASSLEVTYEQCF.

This clonotype was seen a few times. This chain links TRBV7-6 with TRBJ2-5, with D hard to call. V was cut by 5 bases and J by 1 base, with 5 bases left in between. CDR1 is SGHVS, CDR2 FNYEAQ, per germline. The CDR3 has 12 residues. Here the CDR3 reads CASSDLQETQYF. The CDR3 region has the DNA TGTGCCAGCAGCGATCTCCAAGAGACCCAGTACTTC.

This clonotype has a handful of counts. The chain uses TRBV4-1 and TRBJ2-1, with 9 bases aligning to TRBD2. Per germline, CDR1 MGHRA and CDR2 YSYEKL. The CDR3 is made up of 16 amino acids. Germline trimming cut 0 bases from V and 4 bases from J; bases unmatched to any gene: 4. For the CDR3, the DNA is TGCGCCAGCAGCCAAGAGACTAGCGGAGCTTACAATGAGCAGTTCTTC. This sequence encodes CASSQETSGAYNEQFF.

The chain has TRBV7-2 and TRBJ2-3; 11 nucleotides match TRBD2. The V segment lost 4 bases and the J segment 6 bases; nucleotides outside the gene matches: 12. This CDR3 region has 17 residues. The V gene's germline CDR1 is SGHTA and CDR2 FQGNSA. The CDR3 DNA is TGTGCCAGCAGCTCTGCTAGCGGGGGGTGGGGTGGGGATACGCAGTATTTT. It codes for CASSSASGGWGGDTQYF.

In DNA, the CDR3 is TGTGCCAGCTCAAGGCGGGACCGGTCCTACAATGAGCAGTTCTTC. It codes for CASSRRDRSYNEQFF. V usage is TRBV18 and J usage is TRBJ2-1, with D possibly TRBD2 on 6 matching bases. Trimming removed 5 bases at V and 1 base at J, with 12 bases between. Germline CDR1 is KGHSH and CDR2 is LQKENI. The CDR3 consists of 15 residues.

The chain couples TRBV27 to TRBJ2-1; D uncertain. Germline V gene lookup returns CDR1 MNHEY and CDR2 SMNVEV (reference sequence). CDR3 length: 14 residues. V lost 4 bases, J lost 10 bases, and 17 bases lay in between. CDR3 sequence (DNA): TGTGCCAGCAGTTCCACCCCCCTGGCGTTGGAGCAGTTCTTC. This gives the protein CASSSTPLALEQFF.

This clonotype was seen at least ten times. J is TRBJ1-2 and V is TRBV2, with 11 bases that match TRBD1. This CDR3 spans 15 amino acids. Germline assignment: CDR1 SNHLY and CDR2 FYNNEI. The V segment lost 6 bases and the J segment 4 bases; nucleotides outside the gene matches: 7. The CDR3 DNA reads TGTGCCAGCAGACGGGACAGGGGGGGAAGCTATGGCTACACCTTC. It translates to CASRRDRGGSYGYTF.

This chain uses TRBV7-2 with TRBJ2-5; the D gene is possibly TRBD2 (5 bases). Germline V gives CDR1 SGHTA, CDR2 FQGNSA. The CDR3 runs to 15 residues. V lost 5 bases and J lost 0, with 13 bases in between. CDR3: CASSPPPGYQETQYF. CDR3 sequence (DNA): TGTGCCAGCAGCCCGCCCCCGGGGTACCAAGAGACCCAGTACTTC.

This clonotype showed up just once. This chain links TRBV20-1 with TRBJ2-7; tentative D call: TRBD1 (6 bases). The germline V gene encodes CDR1 DFQATT and CDR2 SNEGSKA (reference sequence). V dropped 3 bases and J dropped 4 bases, with 22 bases sitting between them. The CDR3 extends over 16 amino acids. The CDR3 sequence is CSARGRQDWELYEQYF. The CDR3 DNA follows: TGCAGTGCTAGGGGACGACAGGACTGGGAGCTATACGAGCAGTACTTC.

The chain joins TRBV12-3 or TRBV12-4 to TRBJ2-2; D remains unclear. The ends were cut back, 4 bases at V and 7 bases at J, with 7 bases in the middle. The CDR3 length is 12 residues. The CDR3 DNA is TGTGCCAGCAGTTCCTGGGGCGGGGAGCTGTTTTTT. Translated, it gives CASSSWGGELFF.

The chain employs TRBV27 and TRBJ2-5, with 8 bases identical to TRBD1. The J call could be wrong; TRBJ2-7 is a better fit for the DNA end. The CDR3 contains 14 residues. CDR1 and CDR2 from the germline V gene are MNHEY and SMNVEV (reference sequence). This CDR3 is CASKRTGLTYEQYF. The CDR3 region has the DNA TGTGCCAGCAAGCGGACAGGGCTTACCTACGAGCAGTACTTC.

This clonotype is a singleton in its sample. The chain recombines TRBV18 with TRBJ2-5, with a weak D call TRBD1 (6 bases). V lost 3 bases and J 2 bases, leaving 19 bases between the germline ends. This CDR3 contains 17 residues. The germline V gene encodes CDR1 KGHSH and CDR2 LQKENI. The CDR3 DNA reads as TGTGCCAGCTCACCGTCCATGGGTGGGGGCATACAAGAGACCCAGTACTTC. Translation: CASSPSMGGGIQETQYF.

The table lists this clonotype with a few counts. V and J are TRBV30 and TRBJ1-1; 8 nucleotides agree with TRBD1. Germline CDR1 and CDR2: GTSNPN and SVGIG (reference sequence). V dropped 3 bases and J dropped 4; count of bases not matched to a gene: 10. The CDR3 spans 15 residues. CDR3 nucleotides: TGTGCCTGGAGCTCGGGGGACAGGATGGTCACTGAAGCTTTCTTT. Translating it yields CAWSSGDRMVTEAFF.

This clonotype was counted only a few times. The chain is built from TRBV7-2 and TRBJ1-2, with TRBD1 identical over 10 bases. The CDR3 has 14 amino acids. Germline V lookup: CDR1 SGHTA, CDR2 FQGNSA. The V segment lost 6 bases and the J segment 4 bases; nucleotides outside the gene matches: 5. CDR3 nucleotides: TGTGCCAGCAGTTCGACAGGGGGCGGCTATGGCTACACCTTC. Its protein product is CASSSTGGGYGYTF.

With regard to this clonotype: It is unclear where the CDR3 begins or ends on the DNA, so no DNA is shown, and the CDR3 is as TCRdb lists it. CDR3 sequence: CATRWQGGTPGSCFF. This chain joins TRBV19 and TRBJ2-2; the DNA was not compared with TRBD1, the D call given in the table. CDR1 and CDR2 (germline): LNHDA, SQIVND (reference sequence). The CDR3 is made up of 15 amino acids, end residues included.

The genes are TRBV7-9 and TRBJ2-5; 13 nucleotides align to TRBD2. The closer fit of TRBJ2-7 to the DNA end suggests the J call may be wrong. CDR1 is SEHNR, CDR2 FQNEAQ, per germline (reference sequence). The CDR3 length is 17 residues. CDR3 in amino acids: CASSPGLAGEAFYEQYF. In nucleotides, the CDR3 is TGTGCCAGCAGCCCCGGACTAGCGGGAGAAGCGTTCTACGAGCAGTACTTC.

This clonotype was picked up a small number of times. The rearrangement links TRBV6-4 to TRBJ1-2; 7 nucleotides agree with TRBD1. Germline values: CDR1 MRHNA, CDR2 SNTAGT. There are 16 residues in the CDR3. V lost 0 bases and J lost 4; bases outside the gene matches: 8. The CDR3 protein is CASSDSRQGNSYGYTF. In nucleotides, the CDR3 is TGTGCCAGCAGTGACTCGAGACAGGGAAACAGCTATGGCTACACCTTC.

The chain recombines TRBV4-2 with TRBJ2-1, with 9 bases aligning to TRBD2. This CDR3 is 16 amino acids long. The ends lost 0 bases at V and 5 bases at J; junction bases unmatched: 5. From germline, CDR1 is LGHNA and CDR2 YNFKEQ. In nucleotides, the CDR3 is TGTGCCAGCAGCCAAGATTTGGCGGGAGGGAACAATGAGCAGTTCTTC. Translating it yields CASSQDLAGGNNEQFF.

The chain recombines TRBV4-1 with TRBJ2-5, with D maybe TRBD2 (6 bases). The CDR3 consists of 17 residues. The V gene's germline CDR1 is MGHRA and CDR2 YSYEKL. V lost 0 bases and J 5 bases, leaving 19 bases between the germline ends. Written as DNA, the CDR3 is TGCGCCAGCAGCCAAGATGTCCTAGCGCTAGGTCGGGAGACCCAGTACTTC. This translates into CASSQDVLALGRETQYF.